The 30 T cell receptor beta chains given below trace back to one sample, sequenced in a study of blood T cells in healthy people across ages. With a J-beta primer mix and a sample-barcoded 5' primer, a second PCR ran about 7 to 12 cycles. TCRdb independently ran MiXCR on the 5' RACE reads; one entry per CDR3 protein. The table has roughly 1,100,000 distinct CDR3 sequences, around 25% seen once. This same sample was also taken into another study, of T cells of mothers and their children.

Sequenced sample: blood. Receptors were obtained from a girl aged 2 to 10 in good health.

Only a few counts were recorded for this clonotype. The CDR3 bases are TGTGCCAGCAGTCCATTCGTTGACTCTGGAAACACCATATATTTT. Its protein product is CASSPFVDSGNTIYF. V gene TRBV28 combines with J gene TRBJ1-3, with D unclear. The CDR3 is made up of 15 amino acids. From germline, CDR1 is MDHEN and CDR2 SYDVKM. V lost 5 bases and J 0 bases, leaving 11 bases between the germline ends.

V is TRBV12-3 or TRBV12-4 and J is TRBJ2-5; possibly TRBD1 for D (6 bases). Trimming stripped 6 bases from V and 2 bases from J, with 16 bases between. The CDR3 contains 15 residues. The CDR3 loop reads CASRQGSRGQETQYF. The DNA of the CDR3 is TGTGCCAGCAGACAGGGCTCGCGAGGACAAGAGACCCAGTACTTC.

There are a few counts of this clonotype. The chain employs TRBV20-1 and TRBJ2-1, with D perhaps being TRBD1 or TRBD2 (5 bases each). Deletions cut 6 bases from V and 7 bases from J, with 22 bases between. CDR1 DFQATT and CDR2 SNEGSKA come from the germline V gene (reference sequence). This CDR3 has 15 amino acids. The CDR3 DNA reads TGCAGTGCCCCTAATTGGGGCAGGACTGGAAATGAGCAGTTCTTC. Its translation: CSAPNWGRTGNEQFF.

The chain carries TRBV9 and TRBJ2-3; 7 bases are shared with TRBD2. This CDR3 has 16 residues. Germline V lookup: CDR1 SGDLS, CDR2 YYNGEE. V was pared by 0 bases and J by 2 bases, with 6 bases of the junction left unmatched. CDR3 bases: TGTGCCAGCAGCGTAGTGACGGGGGGTACCACAGATACGCAGTATTTT. This sequence encodes CASSVVTGGTTDTQYF.

The rearrangement links TRBV19 to TRBJ2-5; no definite D call. The J call is uncertain, as TRBJ2-7 better fits the DNA end. This CDR3 comprises 14 residues. CDR1 and CDR2 from the germline V gene are LNHDA and SQIVND (reference sequence). The CDR3 coding sequence is TGTGCCAGTAGTTCAATGACTGACTCTTACGAGCAGTACTTC. The encoded protein is CASSSMTDSYEQYF.

There are a few counts of this clonotype. The chain combines TRBV5-1 with TRBJ1-1; D not resolved. Germline CDR1 reads SGHRS; CDR2 reads YFSETQ. Trimming left V 1 base short and J 0 bases short, with 10 bases between. CDR3 length: 15 amino acids. The CDR3: CASSLPGYMNTEAFF. CDR3 bases: TGCGCCAGCAGCTTGCCTGGGTACATGAACACTGAAGCTTTCTTT.

This clonotype was counted only a few times. One end of the junction does not line up with germline, which may come from a read error. This rearrangement joins TRBV7-6 to TRBJ2-1; D remains unclear. The CDR3 runs 13 residues. Germline CDR1 is SGHVS and CDR2 is FNYEAQ. The CDR3 reads CASSLHEENGQFF. In nucleotides, the CDR3 is TGTGCCAGCAGCTTACACGAGGAGAATGGGCAGTTCTTC.

The chain combines TRBV24-1 with TRBJ1-1; possible D gene TRBD1, 5 bases. The CDR3 runs to 14 residues. The germline V gene encodes CDR1 KGHDR and CDR2 SFDVKD. The V gene lost 7 bases and the J gene lost 9 bases, with 20 bases spanning the gap. The CDR3 DNA reads as TGTGCCACCAGAGACCCCCACCTTGGGACGCAAGCTTTCTTT. This encodes CATRDPHLGTQAFF.

J is TRBJ2-3 and V is TRBV10-1, with 7 nucleotides matching TRBD1. V was clipped by 3 bases and J by 4 bases; unmatched bases: 10. CDR3 length: 16 amino acids. CDR1 and CDR2 from the germline V gene are WNHNN and SYGVQD (reference sequence). The CDR3 is CASSEDFQGVSDTQYF. In DNA, the CDR3 is TGCGCCAGCAGTGAAGATTTCCAGGGGGTCTCAGATACGCAGTATTTT.

This clonotype was counted a single time. The V call is TRBV3-1, the J call TRBJ2-7; 9 nucleotides agree with TRBD1. With 1 base clipped from V and 6 bases from J, the junction kept 7 bases outside the gene matches. The CDR3 covers 15 residues. Germline V CDR1 and CDR2: LGHDT, YNNKEL (reference sequence). CDR3 protein: CASSQGGTGHSEQYF. The CDR3 DNA is TGTGCCAGCAGCCAAGGGGGGACAGGGCATTCCGAGCAGTACTTC.

This chain connects TRBV3-1 to TRBJ2-5; no reliable D call. The CDR3 is 16 residues long. The V end lost 3 bases, the J end lost 2 bases, and 16 bases lay between the germline ends. Germline lookup yields CDR1 LGHDT and CDR2 YNNKEL (reference sequence). CDR3 nucleotides: TGTGCCAGCAGCCACCCCGATAGGGCAGGTCAAGAGACCCAGTACTTC. Its protein product is CASSHPDRAGQETQYF.

There are many counts of this clonotype. The chain employs TRBV3-1 and TRBJ2-3; 11 nucleotides align to TRBD1. The CDR3 runs 15 residues. CDR1 and CDR2 from the germline V gene are LGHDT and YNNKEL (reference sequence). V lost 1 base, J lost 8 bases, and 5 bases stayed unmatched. CDR3 bases: TGTGCCAGCAGCCAAGGGGACAGGGGGGTTGCTACGCAGTATTTT. The encoded protein is CASSQGDRGVATQYF.

This clonotype has only a few counts. This rearrangement joins TRBV5-5 to TRBJ1-5; D ambiguous. The CDR3 loop spans 15 amino acids. Trimming pared 3 bases from V and 1 base from J, leaving 11 bases between. CDR1 is SGHKS and CDR2 is YYEKEE in the germline V gene (reference sequence). CDR3 DNA: TGTGCCAGCAGCTGGGGATATCGGAGCAATCAGCCCCAGCATTTT. It specifies CASSWGYRSNQPQHF.

The chain combines TRBV29-1 with TRBJ1-2; D is unclear. This CDR3 contains 13 residues. Trimming left V 3 bases short and J 2 bases short, with 10 bases between. CDR1 is SQVTM, CDR2 ANQGSEA, per germline. The CDR3 region has the DNA TGCAGCGTTGATGAAGACTTAAACTATGGCTACACCTTC. Its protein is CSVDEDLNYGYTF.

The chain carries TRBV28 and TRBJ2-7; 8 nucleotides line up with TRBD2. Germline CDR1 reads MDHEN; CDR2 reads SYDVKM. This CDR3 has 15 residues. Germline trimming cut 2 bases from V and 7 bases from J; bases unmatched to any gene: 10. CDR3 protein: CASSLRAGTRGEQYF. For the CDR3, the DNA is TGTGCCAGCAGTTTACGTGCCGGGACTAGAGGGGAGCAGTACTTC.

The genes are TRBV24-1 and TRBJ2-7; D possibly corresponds to TRBD2 (6 bases). Germline CDR1 and CDR2: KGHDR and SFDVKD. The CDR3 spans 19 residues. V shed 1 base and J shed 3 bases, with 24 bases lying between them. The DNA for the CDR3 is TGTGCCACCAGTGATTTCCGGGGGAGCCGGGGTCATCGAGACTACGAGCAGTACTTC. This codes for CATSDFRGSRGHRDYEQYF.

The chain links TRBV7-2 to TRBJ1-2; D is uncertain. Germline V CDR1 and CDR2: SGHTA, FQGNSA. The V and J ends lost 1 base and 1 base respectively, with 10 bases between them. The length of the CDR3 is 15 residues. In DNA, the CDR3 is TGTGCCAGCAGCTTAGAACCCTTAAATAACTATGGCTACACCTTC. Translating it yields CASSLEPLNNYGYTF. Full variable domain (missing parts from reference TRBV7-2 and TRBJ1-2): GAGVSQSPSNKVTEKGKDVELRCDPISGHTALYWYRQSLGQGLEFLIYFQGNSAPDKSGLPSDRFSAERTGGSVSTLTIQRTQQEDSAVYLCASSLEPLNNYGYTFGSGTRLTVV.

This clonotype turned up a few times. The chain carries TRBV3-1 and TRBJ1-4, with a possible D match to TRBD1 (5 bases). Germline V CDR1 and CDR2: LGHDT, YNNKEL (reference sequence). CDR3 length equals 15 residues. The germline V and J ends were trimmed by 0 bases and 5 bases, with 10 bases remaining between them. CDR3 residues: CASSQEGDGNEKLFF. CDR3 DNA: TGTGCCAGCAGCCAAGAGGGGGACGGGAATGAAAAACTGTTTTTT.

This rearrangement joins TRBV29-1 to TRBJ2-7; 9 nucleotides line up with TRBD2. Germline CDR1 SQVTM, CDR2 ANQGSEA. With V trimmed by 7 bases and J by 2 bases, 9 bases remained unmatched. The CDR3 is 14 residues long. CDR3 in amino acids: CSASAGGGAYEQYF. The CDR3 coding sequence is TGCAGCGCGTCGGCGGGGGGGGGTGCCTACGAGCAGTACTTC.

The chain links TRBV6-5 to TRBJ1-2; D is undetermined. Germline assignment: CDR1 MNHEY and CDR2 SVGAGI. V lost 2 bases and J lost 2, with 3 bases in between. This CDR3 has 12 residues. This CDR3 is CASSYGNYGYTF. The DNA of the CDR3 is TGTGCCAGCAGTTACGGAAACTATGGCTACACCTTC.

This CDR3 reads CSVGKGVNEQYF. The CDR3 nucleotides are TGCAGCGTTGGCAAGGGCGTCAACGAGCAGTACTTC. The V gene is TRBV29-1, the J gene TRBJ2-5, with no clear D. With the DNA end fitting TRBJ2-7 better, the J assignment may be wrong. The germline CDR1 and CDR2 sequences are SQVTM and ANQGSEA. The CDR3 spans 12 residues.

Comment on this clonotype: The junction does not match germline at one end; this may be a read error. The rearrangement uses TRBV5-1 and TRBJ2-2, with TRBD2 matching 9 bases. The CDR3 sequence is 17 residues long. In germline, CDR1 is SGHRS, CDR2 YFSETQ. The CDR3, as DNA: TGCGCAAGCAGTCCATTCGCGGCGGGGGGGCCCACCGGGGAGCTGTTTTTT. It is translated as CASSPFAAGGPTGELFF.

The V gene is TRBV7-3, the J gene TRBJ1-2; no definite D call. CDR1 is SGHTA and CDR2 is FQGTGA in the germline V gene. The length of the CDR3 is 13 residues. Between the trimmed V and J ends, which lost 6 bases and 3 bases, there was a span of 11 bases. CDR3 coding DNA: TGTGCCAGCAGACAATCGGGTGACTATGGCTACACCTTC. It encodes CASRQSGDYGYTF.

There are a few counts of this clonotype. The chain combines TRBV29-1 with TRBJ2-5; unclear D gene. Deletions cut 6 bases from V and 5 bases from J, with 10 bases between. CDR3 length: 11 residues. Germline V lookup: CDR1 SQVTM, CDR2 ANQGSEA. The CDR3 nucleotides are TGCAGCGTCGGTACTTTTGAGACCCAGTACTTC. Protein: CSVGTFETQYF.

V is TRBV25-1 and J is TRBJ1-2; 10 nucleotides line up with TRBD1. V lost 6 bases to trimming and J lost 5 bases; unmatched junction nucleotides: 9. In germline, CDR1 is MGHDK, CDR2 SYGVNS. CDR3 size: 15 residues. The CDR3 region is CASRIDRGQSYGYTF. For the CDR3, the DNA is TGTGCCAGCAGAATCGACAGGGGGCAATCGTATGGCTACACCTTC.

The rearrangement joins TRBV29-1 to TRBJ1-3; the D gene is possibly TRBD1 (5 bases). CDR3 length: 14 amino acids. The V and J ends lost 6 bases and 0 bases respectively, with 12 bases between them. Per the germline V gene, CDR1 is SQVTM and CDR2 is ANQGSEA. In DNA form, the CDR3 reads TGCAGCGTGGGGGGAGCCAGCTCTGGAAACACCATATATTTT. Translating it yields CSVGGASSGNTIYF.

This clonotype came up a few times. The chain is built from TRBV5-4 and TRBJ2-2, with 16 bases that match TRBD2. Germline V CDR1 and CDR2: SGHNT, YYREEE (reference sequence). The CDR3 covers 17 residues. The J segment lost 4 bases and the V segment lost 4 bases, leaving 4 bases of the junction unmatched. CDR3 region: CASSGGLAGGGTGELFF. The CDR3, as DNA: TGTGCCAGCAGCGGGGGACTAGCGGGAGGGGGCACCGGGGAGCTGTTTTTT.

This clonotype was observed a handful of times. The CDR3 loop reads CASSSASLADTQYF. The CDR3 nucleotides are TGTGCCAGCAGTTCGGCTAGTCTTGCAGATACGCAGTATTTT. The genes are TRBV6-5 and TRBJ2-3; D not certain. V lost 4 bases to trimming and J lost 4 bases, with 12 bases between them. CDR3 size: 14 residues. Germline V lookup: CDR1 MNHEY, CDR2 SVGAGI.

This clonotype has a handful of counts. The V call is TRBV12-3 or TRBV12-4, the J call TRBJ1-2, with unresolved D. The CDR3 runs to 13 residues. The ends were cut back, 5 bases at V and 5 bases at J, with 12 bases in the middle. CDR3 nucleotide sequence: TGTGCCAGCAGTCGGACCGGGATATATGGCTACACCTTC. This sequence encodes CASSRTGIYGYTF.

The chain couples TRBV7-2 to TRBJ1-2; D gene ambiguous. CDR1 is SGHTA and CDR2 is FQGNSA in the germline V gene. V lost 1 base to trimming and J lost 1 base, with 13 bases between them. The CDR3 totals 16 residues. CDR3 DNA: TGTGCCAGCAGCTTAGGCGCAGGCATCCTTAACTATGGCTACACCTTC. Translation: CASSLGAGILNYGYTF.